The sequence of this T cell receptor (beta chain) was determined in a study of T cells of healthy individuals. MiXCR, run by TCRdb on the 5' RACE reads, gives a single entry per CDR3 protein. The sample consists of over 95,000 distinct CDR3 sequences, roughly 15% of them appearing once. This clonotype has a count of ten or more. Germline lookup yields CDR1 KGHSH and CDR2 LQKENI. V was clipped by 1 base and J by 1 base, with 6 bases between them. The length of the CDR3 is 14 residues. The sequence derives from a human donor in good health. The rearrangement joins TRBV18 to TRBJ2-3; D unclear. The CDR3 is CASSPRTRTDTQYF. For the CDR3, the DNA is TGTGCCAGCTCACCACGGACCCGCACAGATACGCAGTATTTT.